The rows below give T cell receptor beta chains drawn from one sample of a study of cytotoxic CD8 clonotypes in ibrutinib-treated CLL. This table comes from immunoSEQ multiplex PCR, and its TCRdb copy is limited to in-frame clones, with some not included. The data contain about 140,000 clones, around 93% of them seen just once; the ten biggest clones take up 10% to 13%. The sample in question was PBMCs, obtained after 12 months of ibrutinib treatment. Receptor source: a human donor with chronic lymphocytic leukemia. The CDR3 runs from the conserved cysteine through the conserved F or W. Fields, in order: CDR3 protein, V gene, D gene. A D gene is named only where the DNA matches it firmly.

cdr3_aa: CASSARESTEAFF; v_call: TRBV14; d_call: NA
cdr3_aa: CASSRTSGTNTGELFF; v_call: TRBV18; d_call: TRBD2
cdr3_aa: CSVEARRAILNEQFF; v_call: TRBV29-1; d_call: NA
cdr3_aa: CASSYGKLSGELFF; v_call: TRBV7-8; d_call: NA
cdr3_aa: CASSLPNNEKLFF; v_call: TRBV7-2; d_call: NA
cdr3_aa: CASAGLAEYYEQYF; v_call: TRBV2; d_call: TRBD2
cdr3_aa: CASRTGGNYGYTF; v_call: TRBV28; d_call: TRBD1
cdr3_aa: CATSRDPGGNEKLFF; v_call: TRBV15; d_call: NA
cdr3_aa: CASSSQLAGRNEQFF; v_call: TRBV7-2; d_call: TRBD2
cdr3_aa: CASSRGQLMNTEAFF; v_call: TRBV28; d_call: TRBD1
cdr3_aa: CASSLTPGVEQYF; v_call: TRBV7-3; d_call: NA
cdr3_aa: CASSTGANEQFF; v_call: TRBV27; d_call: TRBD1
cdr3_aa: CSASDSYGYTF; v_call: TRBV20-1; d_call: NA
cdr3_aa: CASSLGAGGPHEQYF; v_call: TRBV5-1; d_call: TRBD2
cdr3_aa: CASSSYGNEQFF; v_call: TRBV7-2; d_call: NA
cdr3_aa: CASSFHRSYGYTF; v_call: TRBV28; d_call: NA
cdr3_aa: CASSESGGVQNIQYF; v_call: TRBV6-1; d_call: NA
cdr3_aa: CASGSGRDNEQFF; v_call: TRBV19; d_call: TRBD2
cdr3_aa: CASSFKGSTTNEKLFF; v_call: TRBV7-9; d_call: NA
cdr3_aa: CASSPRGLAVTDTQYF; v_call: TRBV7-8; d_call: TRBD2
cdr3_aa: CASNLAGRAEQYF; v_call: TRBV2; d_call: NA
cdr3_aa: CASSKLTHYEQYF; v_call: TRBV6-1; d_call: NA
cdr3_aa: CASSDQNQGGNTGELFF; v_call: TRBV11-3; d_call: NA
cdr3_aa: CASSEAGVEETQYF; v_call: TRBV2; d_call: TRBD2
cdr3_aa: CASSPPGGASYEQYF; v_call: TRBV28; d_call: NA
cdr3_aa: CASSSGNDQPQHF; v_call: TRBV7-9; d_call: NA
cdr3_aa: CASSASGLSSYEQYF; v_call: TRBV9; d_call: TRBD2
cdr3_aa: CASGLLAGGTEQYF; v_call: TRBV12-5; d_call: TRBD2
cdr3_aa: CASRYLGTDQPQHF; v_call: TRBV7-2; d_call: NA
cdr3_aa: CASSLEEDYPTGELFF; v_call: TRBV28; d_call: NA
cdr3_aa: CASSLASTVENTIYF; v_call: TRBV5-1; d_call: NA
cdr3_aa: CASSTISTLNTEAFF; v_call: TRBV6-5; d_call: NA
cdr3_aa: CASSRRTGSSYNEQFF; v_call: TRBV18; d_call: TRBD1
cdr3_aa: CASSAGSDYEQYF; v_call: TRBV10-2; d_call: NA
cdr3_aa: CASSNRGLDTGELFF; v_call: TRBV10-1; d_call: TRBD1
cdr3_aa: CSGTTGGFYNEQFF; v_call: TRBV29-1; d_call: TRBD2
cdr3_aa: CASSPLRTVHEQYF; v_call: TRBV18; d_call: NA
cdr3_aa: CASSFERGDYEQYF; v_call: TRBV5-1; d_call: TRBD2
cdr3_aa: CASSTTRGDEQFF; v_call: TRBV19; d_call: TRBD2
cdr3_aa: CASSLISSYTGELFF; v_call: TRBV28; d_call: NA
cdr3_aa: CASSLEKYGYTF; v_call: TRBV5-4; d_call: NA
cdr3_aa: CASSLVGQGKVDQPQHF; v_call: TRBV7-8; d_call: TRBD1
cdr3_aa: CASRGTGAPAYEQYF; v_call: TRBV13; d_call: TRBD1
cdr3_aa: CASSLYSRDHTDTQYF; v_call: TRBV5-1; d_call: NA